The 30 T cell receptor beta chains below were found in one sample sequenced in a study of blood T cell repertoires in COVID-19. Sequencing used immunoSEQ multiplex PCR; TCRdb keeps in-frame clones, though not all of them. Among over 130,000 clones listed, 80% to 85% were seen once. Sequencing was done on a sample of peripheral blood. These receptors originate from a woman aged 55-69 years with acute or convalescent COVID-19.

CDR3 DNA: TGTGCCTGGACTGTAGGGTTCTATGCGGGACGATACGAGCAGTACTTC. It encodes CAWTVGFYAGRYEQYF. The chain is built from TRBV30 and TRBJ2-7, with TRBD2 as a possible D gene (6 bases). V lost 4 bases and J lost 4, with 23 bases in between. This CDR3 region has 16 residues. CDR1 is GTSNPN and CDR2 is SVGIG in the germline V gene (reference sequence).

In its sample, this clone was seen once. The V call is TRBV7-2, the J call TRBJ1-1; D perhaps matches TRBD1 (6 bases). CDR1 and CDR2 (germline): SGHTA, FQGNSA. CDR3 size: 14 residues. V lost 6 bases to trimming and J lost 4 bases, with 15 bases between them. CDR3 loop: CASRIGGEGTEAFF. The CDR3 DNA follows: TGTGCCAGCAGGATAGGGGGAGAGGGCACTGAAGCTTTCTTT. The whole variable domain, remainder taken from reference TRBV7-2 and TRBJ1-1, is GAGVSQSPSNKVTEKGKDVELRCDPISGHTALYWYRQSLGQGLEFLIYFQGNSAPDKSGLPSDRFSAERTGGSVSTLTIQRTQQEDSAVYLCASRIGGEGTEAFFGQGTRLTVV.

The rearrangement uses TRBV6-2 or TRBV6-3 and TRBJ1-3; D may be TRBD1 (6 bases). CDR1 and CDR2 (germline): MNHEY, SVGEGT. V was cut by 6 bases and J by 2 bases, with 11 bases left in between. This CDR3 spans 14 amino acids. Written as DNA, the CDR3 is TGTGCCAGCAGCCCTGACAGGACTGGAAACACCATATATTTT. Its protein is CASSPDRTGNTIYF.

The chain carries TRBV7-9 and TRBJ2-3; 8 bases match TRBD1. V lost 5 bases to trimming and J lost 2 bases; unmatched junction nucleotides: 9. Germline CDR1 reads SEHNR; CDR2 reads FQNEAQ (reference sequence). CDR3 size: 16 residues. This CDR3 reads CASSTTGAVFTDTQYF. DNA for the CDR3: TGTGCCAGCAGCACGACAGGGGCCGTCTTCACAGATACGCAGTATTTT.

CDR3 residues: CASSFLGSTEAFF. The CDR3 coding sequence is TGCGCCAGCAGCTTCTTGGGGAGCACTGAAGCTTTCTTT. The chain couples TRBV5-1 to TRBJ1-1; D unresolved. Trimming cost V 2 bases and J 4 bases, with 9 bases left between them. The CDR3 contains 13 residues. Germline CDR1 SGHRS, CDR2 YFSETQ.

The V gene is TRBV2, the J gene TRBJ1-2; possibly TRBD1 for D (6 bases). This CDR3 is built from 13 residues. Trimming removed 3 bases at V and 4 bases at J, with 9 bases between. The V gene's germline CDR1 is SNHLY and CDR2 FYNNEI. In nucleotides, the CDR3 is TGTGCCAGCAGTGATTCAGGGGTCTATGGCTACACCTTC. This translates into CASSDSGVYGYTF.

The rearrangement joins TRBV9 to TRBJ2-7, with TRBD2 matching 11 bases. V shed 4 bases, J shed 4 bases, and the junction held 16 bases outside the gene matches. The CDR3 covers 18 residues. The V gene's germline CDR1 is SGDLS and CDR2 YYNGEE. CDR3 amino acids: CASSPRFSSGTSGYEQYF. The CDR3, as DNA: TGTGCCAGCAGCCCCCGTTTCAGCTCCGGGACTAGCGGATACGAGCAGTACTTC.

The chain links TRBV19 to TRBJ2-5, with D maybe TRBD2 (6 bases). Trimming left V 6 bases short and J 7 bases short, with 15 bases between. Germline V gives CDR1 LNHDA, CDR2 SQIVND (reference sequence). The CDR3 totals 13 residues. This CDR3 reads CASSPSAHATQYF. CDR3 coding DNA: TGTGCCAGTAGCCCTAGCGCTCACGCGACCCAGTACTTC.

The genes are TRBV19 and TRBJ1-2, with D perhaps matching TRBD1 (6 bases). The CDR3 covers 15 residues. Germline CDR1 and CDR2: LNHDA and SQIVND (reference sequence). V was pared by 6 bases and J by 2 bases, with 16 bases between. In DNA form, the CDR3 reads TGTGCCAGTAGGCCCCGGACAGCTACAAACTATGGCTACACCTTC. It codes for CASRPRTATNYGYTF.

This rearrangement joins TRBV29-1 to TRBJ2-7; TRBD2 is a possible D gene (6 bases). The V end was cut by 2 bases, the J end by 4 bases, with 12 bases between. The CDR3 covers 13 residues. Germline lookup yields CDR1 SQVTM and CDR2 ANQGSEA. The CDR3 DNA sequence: TGCAGCGTTGAAAGGGACTCACTTTACGAGCAGTACTTC. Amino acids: CSVERDSLYEQYF.

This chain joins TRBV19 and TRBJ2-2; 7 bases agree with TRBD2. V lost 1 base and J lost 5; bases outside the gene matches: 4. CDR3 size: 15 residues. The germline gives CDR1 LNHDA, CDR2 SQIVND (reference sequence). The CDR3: CASSIVGGVTGELFF. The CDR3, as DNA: TGTGCCAGTAGTATAGTGGGAGGGGTTACCGGGGAGCTGTTTTTT. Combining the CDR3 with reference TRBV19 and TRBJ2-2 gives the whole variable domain DGGITQSPKYLFRKEGQNVTLSCEQNLNHDAMYWYRQDPGQGLRLIYYSQIVNDFQKGDIAEGYSVSREKKESFPLTVTSAQKNPTAFYLCASSIVGGVTGELFFGEGSRLTVL.

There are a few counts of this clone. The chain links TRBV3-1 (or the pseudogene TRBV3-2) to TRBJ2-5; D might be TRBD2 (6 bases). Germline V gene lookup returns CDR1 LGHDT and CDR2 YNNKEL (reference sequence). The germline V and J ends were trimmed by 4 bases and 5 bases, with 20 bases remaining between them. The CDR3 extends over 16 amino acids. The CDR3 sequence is CASSPSVGGTGETQYF. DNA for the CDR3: TGTGCCAGCAGCCCTAGCGTGGGGGGAACCGGTGAGACCCAGTACTTC.

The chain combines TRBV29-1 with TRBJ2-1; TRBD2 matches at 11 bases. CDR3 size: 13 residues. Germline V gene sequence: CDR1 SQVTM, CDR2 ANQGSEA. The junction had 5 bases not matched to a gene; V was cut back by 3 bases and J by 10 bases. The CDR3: CSVEVLAGAEQFF. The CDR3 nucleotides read TGCAGCGTTGAGGTACTAGCGGGAGCGGAGCAGTTCTTC.

In DNA, the CDR3 is TGTGCCAGCGCGGAGACAGACAATGAGCAGTTCTTC. Translating gives CASAETDNEQFF. The genes are TRBV6-5 and TRBJ2-1; a possible D gene is TRBD1 (5 bases). The V end lost 8 bases, the J end lost 5 bases, and 10 bases lay between the germline ends. This CDR3 region has 12 residues. The V gene's germline CDR1 is MNHEY and CDR2 SVGAGI.

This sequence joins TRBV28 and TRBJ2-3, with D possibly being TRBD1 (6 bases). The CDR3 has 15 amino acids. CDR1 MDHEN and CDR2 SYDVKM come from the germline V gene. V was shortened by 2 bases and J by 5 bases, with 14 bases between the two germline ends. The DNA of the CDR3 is TGTGCCAGCAGTTTAGGGGGCACCACAGAAGATACGCAGTATTTT. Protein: CASSLGGTTEDTQYF.

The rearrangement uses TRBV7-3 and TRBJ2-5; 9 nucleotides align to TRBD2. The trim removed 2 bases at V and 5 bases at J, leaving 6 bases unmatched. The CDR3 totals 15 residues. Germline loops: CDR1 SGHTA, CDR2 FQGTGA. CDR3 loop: CASSLGSGREETQYF. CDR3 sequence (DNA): TGTGCCAGCAGCTTAGGTAGCGGGAGAGAGGAGACCCAGTACTTC. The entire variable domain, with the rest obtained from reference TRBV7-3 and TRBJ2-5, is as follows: GAGVSQTPSNKVTEKGKYVELRCDPISGHTALYWYRQSLGQGPEFLIYFQGTGAADDSGLPNDRFFAVRPEGSVSTLKIQRTERGDSAVYLCASSLGSGREETQYFGPGTRLLVL.

As DNA, the CDR3 is TGCAGTGGTAGTAGTGGACAGGTGAATCAGCCCCAGCATTTT. Translating it yields CSGSSGQVNQPQHF. V and J are TRBV20-1 and TRBJ1-5; the match to TRBD1 covers 7 bases. The length of the CDR3 is 14 residues. J lost 4 bases, V lost 7 bases, and 10 bases had no gene match. Germline V gene lookup returns CDR1 DFQATT and CDR2 SNEGSKA (reference sequence).

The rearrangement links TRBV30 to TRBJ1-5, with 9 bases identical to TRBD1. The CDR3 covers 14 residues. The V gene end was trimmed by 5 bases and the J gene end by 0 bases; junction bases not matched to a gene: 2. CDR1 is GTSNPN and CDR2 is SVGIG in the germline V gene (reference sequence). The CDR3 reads CAWDRGNSNQPQHF. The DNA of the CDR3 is TGTGCCTGGGACAGGGGGAATAGCAATCAGCCCCAGCATTTT.

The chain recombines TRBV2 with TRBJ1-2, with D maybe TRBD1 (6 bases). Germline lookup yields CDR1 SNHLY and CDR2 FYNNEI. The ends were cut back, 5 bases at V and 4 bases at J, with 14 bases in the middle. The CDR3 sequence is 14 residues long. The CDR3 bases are TGTGCCAGCAGTCTACCAACAGGGATCTATGGCTACACCTTC. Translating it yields CASSLPTGIYGYTF.

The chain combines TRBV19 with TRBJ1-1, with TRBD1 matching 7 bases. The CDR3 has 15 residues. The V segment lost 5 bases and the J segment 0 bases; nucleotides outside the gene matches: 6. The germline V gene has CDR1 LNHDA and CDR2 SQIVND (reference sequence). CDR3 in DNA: TGTGCCAGTAGTCCGACAGGGACCATGAACACTGAAGCTTTCTTT. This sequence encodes CASSPTGTMNTEAFF.

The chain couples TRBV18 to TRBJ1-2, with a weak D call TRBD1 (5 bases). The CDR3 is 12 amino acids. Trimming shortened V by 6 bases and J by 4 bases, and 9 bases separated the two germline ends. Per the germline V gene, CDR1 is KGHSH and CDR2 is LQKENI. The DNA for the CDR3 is TGTGCCAGCTCCCCGGGGGTCTATGGCTACACCTTC. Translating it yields CASSPGVYGYTF.

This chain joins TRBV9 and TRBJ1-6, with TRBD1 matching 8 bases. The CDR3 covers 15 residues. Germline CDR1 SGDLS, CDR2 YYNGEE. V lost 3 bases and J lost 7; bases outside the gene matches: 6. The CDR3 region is CASSALGQENSPLHF. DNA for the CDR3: TGTGCCAGCAGCGCCTTGGGACAGGAAAATTCACCCCTCCACTTT.

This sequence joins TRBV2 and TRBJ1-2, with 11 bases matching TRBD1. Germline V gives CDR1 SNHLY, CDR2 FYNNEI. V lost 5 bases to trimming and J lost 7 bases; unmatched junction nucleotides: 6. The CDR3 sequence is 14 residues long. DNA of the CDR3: TGTGCCAGCAGTAGTAGGACAGGGGGCGGTGGCTACACCTTC. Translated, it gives CASSSRTGGGGYTF.

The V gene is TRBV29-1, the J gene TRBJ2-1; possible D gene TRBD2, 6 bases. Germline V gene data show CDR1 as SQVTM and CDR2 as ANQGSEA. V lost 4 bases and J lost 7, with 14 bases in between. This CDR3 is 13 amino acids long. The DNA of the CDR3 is TGCAGCGTTGGTCGAGCGGAGGGGAATGAGCAGTTCTTC. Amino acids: CSVGRAEGNEQFF.

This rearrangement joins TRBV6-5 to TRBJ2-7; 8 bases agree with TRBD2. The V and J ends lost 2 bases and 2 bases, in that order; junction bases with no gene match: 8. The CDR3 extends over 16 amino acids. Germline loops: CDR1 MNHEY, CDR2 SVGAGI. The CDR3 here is CASSYATRGAPYEQYF. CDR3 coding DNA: TGTGCCAGCAGTTACGCCACGCGGGGGGCGCCCTACGAGCAGTACTTC.

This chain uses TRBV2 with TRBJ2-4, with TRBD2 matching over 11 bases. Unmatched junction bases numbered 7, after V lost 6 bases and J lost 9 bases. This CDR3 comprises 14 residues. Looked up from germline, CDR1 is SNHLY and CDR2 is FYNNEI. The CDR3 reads CASRIGLAGGIQYF. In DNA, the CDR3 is TGTGCCAGCAGGATTGGGCTAGCGGGAGGCATTCAGTACTTC.

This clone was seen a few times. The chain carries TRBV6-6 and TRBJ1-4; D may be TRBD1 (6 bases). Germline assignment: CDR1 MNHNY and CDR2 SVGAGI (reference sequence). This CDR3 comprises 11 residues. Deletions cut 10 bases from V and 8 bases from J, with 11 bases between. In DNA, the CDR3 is TGTGCCAACTACAGGGTAGAAAAACTGTTTTTT. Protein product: CANYRVEKLFF.

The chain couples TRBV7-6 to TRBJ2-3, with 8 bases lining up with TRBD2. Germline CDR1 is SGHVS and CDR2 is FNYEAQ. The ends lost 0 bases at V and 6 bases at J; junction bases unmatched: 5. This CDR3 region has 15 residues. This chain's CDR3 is CASSLASGTVDTQYF. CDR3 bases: TGTGCCAGCAGCTTAGCTAGCGGGACGGTGGATACGCAGTATTTT.

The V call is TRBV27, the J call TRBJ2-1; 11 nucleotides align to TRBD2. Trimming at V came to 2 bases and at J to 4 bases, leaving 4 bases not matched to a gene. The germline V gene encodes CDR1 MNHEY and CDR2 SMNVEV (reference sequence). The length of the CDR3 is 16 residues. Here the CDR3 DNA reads TGTGCCAGCAGTTTACAGGGGACTAGCGGTTACAATGAGCAGTTCTTC. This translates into CASSLQGTSGYNEQFF.

CDR3 sequence (DNA): TGTGCCACCCAGAGGGACAGGGGGCAGGGAGACTATGGCTACACCTTC. It is translated as CATQRDRGQGDYGYTF. The chain links TRBV7-9 to TRBJ1-2; 12 bases are a match to TRBD1. V gave up 10 bases and J gave up 3 bases; unmatched junction bases: 12. Germline CDR1 and CDR2: SEHNR and FQNEAQ (reference sequence). The CDR3 loop spans 16 amino acids.